This section outlines one T cell receptor beta chain sequence together with its context. Researchers sorted participants into cohorts using their self-reported clinical history. Under the authors' procedure: Amplified reference gene primers provided the basis for estimating nucleated cell counts. Method: immunoSEQ multiplex PCR; TCRdb's copy keeps in-frame clones and lacks some. V and J calls and clone size come straight from that table; D and trimming were deduced from the DNA. The sample lists about 250,000 clones, just under 90% occurring once. Germline V gene sequence: CDR1 MNHEY, CDR2 SVGAGI. The ends lost 6 bases at V and 2 bases at J; junction bases unmatched: 4. This CDR3 contains 14 residues. The data stem from a study of blood T cell repertoires in COVID-19.

The TCR was taken from a woman in her twenties or thirties with acute COVID-19. The chain recombines TRBV6-5 with TRBJ2-7; 10 bases align to TRBD1. Sample: PBMCs or T cells enriched from blood (not recorded which). CDR3 in amino acids: CASRSGTGAYEQYF. The CDR3 nucleotides are TGTGCCAGCAGATCCGGGACAGGGGCCTACGAGCAGTACTTC.